Each of the 9 T cell receptor beta chains below was sequenced from the same sample in a study of neoadjuvant anti-PD-1 for oral cavity cancer. Here immunoSEQ multiplex PCR was the method, and the copy in TCRdb shows in-frame clones only, minus some. The profile shows about 23,000 clones, 27% of them singletons. Time point: after neoadjuvant nivolumab, at surgical resection. Specimen: tumor tissue, collected after nivolumab (anti-PD-1) treatment. The source of these receptors is a person between 40 and 85 years old with oral cavity squamous cell carcinoma.

This clone was counted between two and nine times. The rearrangement uses TRBV27 and TRBJ1-1; TRBD1 might be the D (6 bases). V lost 5 bases and J lost 8, with 15 bases in between. The CDR3 consists of 13 residues. CDR1 MNHEY and CDR2 SMNVEV come from the germline V gene (reference sequence). This CDR3 reads CASSIQGFGEAFF. In DNA, the CDR3 is TGTGCCAGCAGTATTCAGGGGTTTGGCGAAGCTTTCTTT.

The chain carries TRBV19 and TRBJ1-5; 7 positions agree with TRBD1. The CDR3 extends over 14 amino acids. From germline, CDR1 is LNHDA and CDR2 SQIVND (reference sequence). V dropped 5 bases and J dropped 2; count of bases not matched to a gene: 3. Written as DNA, the CDR3 is TGTGCCAGTAGTGATACAGGGGGCAATCAGCCCCAGCATTTT. It translates to CASSDTGGNQPQHF.

There are a few counts of this clone. The V gene is TRBV28, the J gene TRBJ1-5, with D maybe TRBD1 (6 bases). The CDR3 is made up of 15 amino acids. V lost 6 bases, J lost 7 bases, and 19 bases lay in between. Germline loops: CDR1 MDHEN, CDR2 SYDVKM. Written as DNA, the CDR3 is TGTGCCAGCAGCTTGGGGGCCGGATATAGGCAGCCCCAGCATTTT. It translates to CASSLGAGYRQPQHF.

The chain employs TRBV5-1 and TRBJ1-1, with D possibly being TRBD1 (5 bases). CDR3 length equals 13 residues. V gave up 1 base and J gave up 6 bases, with 10 bases separating them. Germline-derived CDR1 and CDR2 are SGHRS and YFSETQ. In DNA form, the CDR3 reads TGCGCCAGCAGCTTGCAAGGGGCAGCTGAAGCTTTCTTT. Amino acids: CASSLQGAAEAFF.

This clone occurred a few times. The chain carries TRBV10-3 and TRBJ1-6; a possible D gene is TRBD1 (5 bases). Germline CDR1 and CDR2: ENHRY and SYGVKD. Trimming left V 6 bases short and J 9 bases short, with 12 bases between. The CDR3 runs to 13 residues. Here the CDR3 DNA reads TGTGCCATCAGGGGGACGGTCCCTTCACCCCTCCACTTT. It translates to CAIRGTVPSPLHF.

The rearrangement links TRBV9 to TRBJ1-6, with 9 nucleotides matching TRBD1. Germline values: CDR1 SGDLS, CDR2 YYNGEE. J gave up 10 bases and V 3 bases, and 8 bases lay outside the gene matches. This CDR3 region has 15 residues. This CDR3 reads CASSGLGTGSSPLHF. The CDR3 DNA is TGTGCCAGCAGCGGTTTGGGGACAGGGAGCTCACCCCTCCACTTT.

This clone is medium-sized. The V and J genes are TRBV11-2 and TRBJ1-2, with 9 bases that match TRBD1. The CDR3 loop spans 14 amino acids. The V and J ends lost 5 bases and 4 bases, in that order; junction bases with no gene match: 5. Germline V gene sequence: CDR1 SGHAT, CDR2 FQNNGV. The CDR3 sequence is CASSPGQGPYGYTF. The DNA for the CDR3 is TGTGCCAGCAGCCCGGGACAGGGCCCCTATGGCTACACCTTC.

This sequence joins TRBV10-3 and TRBJ2-7; D may correspond to TRBD1 or TRBD2 (5 bases each). The CDR3 has 12 amino acids. Germline assignment: CDR1 ENHRY and CDR2 SYGVKD. V gave up 10 bases and J gave up 6 bases, with 16 bases separating them. CDR3 loop: CATEGTSSEQYF. The CDR3 DNA follows: TGTGCCACAGAGGGGACCTCTAGCGAGCAGTACTTC.

This clone was counted only a few times. The chain carries TRBV18 and TRBJ2-1, with unresolved D. V lost 2 bases to trimming and J lost 4 bases, with 6 bases between them. The germline CDR1 and CDR2 sequences are KGHSH and LQKENI. The CDR3 consists of 13 residues. DNA of the CDR3: TGTGCCAGCTCACCAAGGCGATACAATGAGCAGTTCTTC. Encoded protein: CASSPRRYNEQFF. Drawing the rest from reference TRBV18 and TRBJ2-1, the complete variable domain is NAGVMQNPRHLVRRRGQEARLRCSPMKGHSHVYWYRQLPEEGLKFMVYLQKENIIDESGMPKERFSAEFPKEGPSILRIQQVVRGDSAAYFCASSPRRYNEQFFGPGTRLTVL.